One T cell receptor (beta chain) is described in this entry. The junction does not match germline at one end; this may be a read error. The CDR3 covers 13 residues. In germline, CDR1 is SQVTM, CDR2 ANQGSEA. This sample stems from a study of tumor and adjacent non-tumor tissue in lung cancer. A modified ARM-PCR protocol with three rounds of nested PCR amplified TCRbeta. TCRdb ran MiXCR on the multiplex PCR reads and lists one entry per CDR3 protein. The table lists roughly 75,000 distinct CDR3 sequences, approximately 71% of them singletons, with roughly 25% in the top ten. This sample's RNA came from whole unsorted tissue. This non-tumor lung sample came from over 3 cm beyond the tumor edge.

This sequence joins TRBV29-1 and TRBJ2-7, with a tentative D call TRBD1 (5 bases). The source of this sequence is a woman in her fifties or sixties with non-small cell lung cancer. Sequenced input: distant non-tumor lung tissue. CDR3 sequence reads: CSVEGTTNNKQCF. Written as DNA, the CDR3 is TGCAGCGTTGAAGGGACAACTAACAACAAGCAGTGCTTC.